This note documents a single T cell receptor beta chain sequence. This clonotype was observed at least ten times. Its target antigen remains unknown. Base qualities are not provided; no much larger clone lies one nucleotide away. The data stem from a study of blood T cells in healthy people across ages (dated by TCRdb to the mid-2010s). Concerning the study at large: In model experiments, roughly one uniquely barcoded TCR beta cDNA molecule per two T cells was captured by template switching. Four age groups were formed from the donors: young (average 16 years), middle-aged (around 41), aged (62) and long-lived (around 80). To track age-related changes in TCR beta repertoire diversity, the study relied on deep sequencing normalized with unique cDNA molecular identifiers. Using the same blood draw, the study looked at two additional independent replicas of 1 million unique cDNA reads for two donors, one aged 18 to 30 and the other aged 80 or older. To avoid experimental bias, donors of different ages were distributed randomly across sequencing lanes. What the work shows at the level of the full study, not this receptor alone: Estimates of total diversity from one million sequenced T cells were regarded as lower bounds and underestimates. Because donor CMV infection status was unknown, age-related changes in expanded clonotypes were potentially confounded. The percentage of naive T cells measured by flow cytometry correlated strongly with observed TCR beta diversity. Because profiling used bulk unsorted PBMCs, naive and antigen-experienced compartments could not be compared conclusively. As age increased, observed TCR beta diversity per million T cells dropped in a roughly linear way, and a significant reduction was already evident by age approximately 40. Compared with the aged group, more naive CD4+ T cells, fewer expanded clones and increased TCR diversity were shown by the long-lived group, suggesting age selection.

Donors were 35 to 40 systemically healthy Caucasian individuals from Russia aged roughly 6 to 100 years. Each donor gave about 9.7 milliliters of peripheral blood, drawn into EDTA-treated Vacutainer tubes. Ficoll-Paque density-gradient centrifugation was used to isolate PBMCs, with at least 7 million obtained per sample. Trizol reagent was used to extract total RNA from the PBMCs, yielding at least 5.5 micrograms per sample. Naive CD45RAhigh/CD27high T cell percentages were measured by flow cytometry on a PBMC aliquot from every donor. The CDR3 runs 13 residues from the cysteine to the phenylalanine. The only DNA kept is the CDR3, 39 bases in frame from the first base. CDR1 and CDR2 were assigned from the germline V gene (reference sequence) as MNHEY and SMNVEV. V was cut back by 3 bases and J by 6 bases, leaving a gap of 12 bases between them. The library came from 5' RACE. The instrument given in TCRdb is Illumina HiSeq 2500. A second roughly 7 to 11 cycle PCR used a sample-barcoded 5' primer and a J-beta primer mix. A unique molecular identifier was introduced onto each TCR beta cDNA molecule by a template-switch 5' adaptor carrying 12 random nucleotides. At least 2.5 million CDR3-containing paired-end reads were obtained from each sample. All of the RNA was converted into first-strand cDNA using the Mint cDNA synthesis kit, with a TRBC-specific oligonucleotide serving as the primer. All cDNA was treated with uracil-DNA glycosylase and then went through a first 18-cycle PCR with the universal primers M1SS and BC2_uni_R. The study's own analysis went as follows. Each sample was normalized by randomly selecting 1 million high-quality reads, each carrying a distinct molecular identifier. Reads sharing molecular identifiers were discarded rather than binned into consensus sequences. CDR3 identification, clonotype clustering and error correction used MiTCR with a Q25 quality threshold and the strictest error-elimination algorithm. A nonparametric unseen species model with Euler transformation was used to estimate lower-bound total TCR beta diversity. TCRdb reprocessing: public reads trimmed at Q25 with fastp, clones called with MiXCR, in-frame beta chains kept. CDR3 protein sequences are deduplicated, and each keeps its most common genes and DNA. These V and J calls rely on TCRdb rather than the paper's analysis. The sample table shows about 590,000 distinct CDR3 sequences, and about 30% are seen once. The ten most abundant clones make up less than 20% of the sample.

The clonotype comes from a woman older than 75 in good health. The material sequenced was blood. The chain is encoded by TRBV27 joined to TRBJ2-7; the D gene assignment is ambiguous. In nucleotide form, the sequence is TGTGCCAGCAGTTTTGGGCACCGCCGCGAGCAGTACTTC. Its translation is CASSFGHRREQYF.